The 24 T cell receptor beta chains in this list originate from one sample, sequenced in a study of blood T cell dynamics during melanoma immunotherapy. The sample's time point: week 3, after first cycle of checkpoint inhibitor. TCRdb's table, derived via immunoSEQ multiplex PCR, lists solely in-frame clones and lacks some. The data contain around 10,000 clones, over 70% of them singletons. The source was blood, collected from a patient treated with checkpoint blockade. The receptors derive from a human donor with melanoma.

This clone has just a few counts. The chain recombines TRBV19 with TRBJ1-2; perhaps TRBD1 as D (5 bases). CDR3 length equals 14 residues. Trimming stripped 6 bases from V and 8 bases from J, with 19 bases between. Germline CDR1 and CDR2: LNHDA and SQIVND (reference sequence). The CDR3 sequence is CASSSRDSTGGYTF. CDR3 nucleotides: TGTGCCAGTAGCAGCCGGGACTCCACGGGGGGCTACACCTTC.

The chain is built from TRBV4-3 and TRBJ1-1; TRBD1 aligns across 7 bases. V was clipped by 0 bases and J by 1 base; unmatched bases: 8. Germline assignment: CDR1 LGHNA and CDR2 YSLEER. This CDR3 comprises 17 residues. CDR3 in amino acids: CASSQDPAQGWNTEAFF. The DNA for the CDR3 is TGCGCCAGCAGCCAAGATCCCGCACAGGGGTGGAACACTGAAGCTTTCTTT.

The chain couples TRBV6-6 to TRBJ2-6, with a weak D call TRBD2 (6 bases). Germline V lookup: CDR1 MNHNY, CDR2 SVGAGI (reference sequence). There are 16 residues in the CDR3. Trimming took off 2 bases at V and 0 bases at J, with 8 bases between the two ends. The CDR3 protein is CASSYGGVSGANVLTF. CDR3 DNA: TGTGCCAGCAGTTACGGCGGGGTCTCTGGGGCCAACGTCCTGACTTTC.

The chain uses TRBV7-9 and TRBJ1-1; TRBD1 might be the D (5 bases). This CDR3 contains 14 residues. V was clipped by 5 bases and J by 1 base, with 11 bases between them. Germline assignment: CDR1 SEHNR and CDR2 FQNEAQ (reference sequence). The CDR3 region is CASSRTTANTEAFF. CDR3 coding DNA: TGTGCCAGCAGCCGTACGACAGCGAACACTGAAGCTTTCTTT.

CDR3 DNA: TGTGCCAGCAGCCTTCAATCCCTGGAGACCCAGTACTTC. Translation gives CASSLQSLETQYF. The rearrangement links TRBV7-2 to TRBJ2-5; the D is unclear. Germline CDR1 and CDR2: SGHTA and FQGNSA. Between the trimmed V and J ends, which lost 5 bases and 5 bases, there was a span of 12 bases. The CDR3 totals 13 residues.

This chain connects TRBV9 to TRBJ1-1; the D is unclear. Germline-derived CDR1 and CDR2 are SGDLS and YYNGEE. The CDR3 spans 13 residues. With 0 bases removed from V and 1 base from J, the gap between germline ends came to 4 bases. The CDR3 DNA reads as TGTGCCAGCAGCGTAGACGGGAACACTGAAGCTTTCTTT. This sequence encodes CASSVDGNTEAFF. The complete variable domain, with remaining parts taken from reference TRBV9 and TRBJ1-1, reads DSGVTQTPKHLITATGQRVTLRCSPRSGDLSVYWYQQSLDQGLQFLIQYYNGEERAKGNILERFSAQQFPDLHSELNLSSLELGDSALYFCASSVDGNTEAFFGQGTRLTVV.

This sequence joins TRBV20-1 and TRBJ2-1, with a tentative D call TRBD1 (6 bases). The germline V and J ends were trimmed by 5 bases and 10 bases, with 12 bases remaining between them. Germline CDR1 DFQATT, CDR2 SNEGSKA (reference sequence). The length of the CDR3 is 11 residues. CDR3 region: CSAATGPEQFF. CDR3 nucleotides: TGCAGTGCTGCGACAGGTCCAGAGCAGTTCTTC.

The rearrangement links TRBV30 to TRBJ1-6; TRBD1 matches 9 bases. Trimming cost V 5 bases and J 3 bases; bases outside gene matches: 5. The CDR3 is made up of 15 amino acids. Per germline, CDR1 GTSNPN and CDR2 SVGIG (reference sequence). The CDR3 bases are TGTGCCTGGGGGGGGACAGGGCACTATAATTCACCCCTCCACTTT. Residues: CAWGGTGHYNSPLHF.

This clone was seen once. The rearrangement links TRBV6-1 to TRBJ2-3; 12 bases agree with TRBD2. V was pared by 2 bases and J by 4 bases, with 1 base of the junction left unmatched. Germline V gives CDR1 MNHNS, CDR2 SASEGT. CDR3 size: 15 residues. The CDR3 DNA sequence: TGTGCCAGCAGTGAACTAGCGGGGGGGCCAGATACGCAGTATTTT. Translation gives CASSELAGGPDTQYF.

The chain uses TRBV5-1 and TRBJ2-3; 9 bases match TRBD1. Germline trimming cut 0 bases from V and 0 bases from J; bases unmatched to any gene: 5. The CDR3 totals 17 residues. CDR1 and CDR2 from the germline V gene are SGHRS and YFSETQ. The DNA for the CDR3 is TGCGCCAGCAGCTTGGAGGGAACAGGGGGCAGCACAGATACGCAGTATTTT. It specifies CASSLEGTGGSTDTQYF.

The rearrangement joins TRBV7-2 to TRBJ2-1; 8 bases align to TRBD1. Trimming removed 4 bases from V and 2 bases from J; junction bases left unmatched: 13. The CDR3 extends over 18 amino acids. The germline V gene has CDR1 SGHTA and CDR2 FQGNSA. This chain's CDR3 is CASSSRADRVVTYNEQFF. In nucleotides, the CDR3 is TGTGCCAGCAGCTCAAGGGCGGACAGGGTCGTTACCTACAATGAGCAGTTCTTC.

This chain links TRBV4-3 with TRBJ2-7; D gene ambiguous. CDR1 and CDR2 from the germline V gene are LGHNA and YSLEER. V was cut by 0 bases and J by 6 bases, with 9 bases left in between. This CDR3 contains 13 residues. The CDR3 DNA reads as TGCGCCAGCAGCCAAGATTGGGGTGGCGAGCAGTACTTC. Translating it yields CASSQDWGGEQYF.

The table lists this clone with a count of one. This chain joins TRBV5-1 and TRBJ2-1, with no clear D. Germline V CDR1 and CDR2: SGHRS, YFSETQ. The length of the CDR3 is 14 residues. V lost 0 bases to trimming and J lost 3 bases, with 7 bases between them. CDR3 residues: CASSLESGYNEQFF. The CDR3 bases are TGCGCCAGCAGCTTGGAGTCAGGCTACAATGAGCAGTTCTTC.

The V and J genes are TRBV6-6 and TRBJ2-2; weak D call: TRBD1 (6 bases). V was shortened by 3 bases and J by 0 bases, with 8 bases between the two germline ends. In germline, CDR1 is MNHNY, CDR2 SVGAGI (reference sequence). CDR3 length: 15 amino acids. Here the CDR3 DNA reads TGTGCCAGCAGTTATGGGACACCGAACACCGGGGAGCTGTTTTTT. Amino acids: CASSYGTPNTGELFF.

The chain combines TRBV5-1 with TRBJ2-5; possible D gene TRBD2, 6 bases. The CDR3 sequence is 17 residues long. CDR1 is SGHRS and CDR2 is YFSETQ in the germline V gene. V lost 3 bases, J lost 0 bases, and 18 bases lay in between. The CDR3 DNA sequence: TGCGCCAGCAGCTGGGGTACTAGCCCCGCCAACCAAGAGACCCAGTACTTC. Its translation: CASSWGTSPANQETQYF.

On this clone: The junction shows a germline mismatch at one end, possibly a read error. V and J are TRBV7-7 and TRBJ2-3, with D unresolved. The CDR3 consists of 14 residues. Germline loops: CDR1 SSHAT, CDR2 FNYEAQ (reference sequence). The CDR3 is CASSLNRGTDTQYF. Here the CDR3 DNA reads TGTGCTAGCAGCTTAAACCGGGGCACAGATACGCAGTATTTT.

This chain links TRBV6-1 with TRBJ2-7; D is uncertain. This CDR3 region has 13 residues. In germline, CDR1 is MNHNS, CDR2 SASEGT. V dropped 1 base and J dropped 5 bases, with 9 bases sitting between them. The CDR3 region is CASSEGPAHEQYV. CDR3 sequence (DNA): TGTGCCAGCAGTGAAGGTCCCGCTCACGAGCAGTACGTC.

V and J are TRBV5-1 and TRBJ2-5; D uncertain. Trimming left V 0 bases short and J 7 bases short, with 10 bases between. Germline values: CDR1 SGHRS, CDR2 YFSETQ. The length of the CDR3 is 13 residues. This CDR3 reads CASSLGSPPTQYF. The DNA for the CDR3 is TGCGCCAGCAGCTTGGGGTCTCCGCCGACCCAGTACTTC.

The chain has TRBV7-9 and TRBJ2-1; D ambiguous. CDR3 length equals 14 residues. The V gene lost 5 bases and the J gene lost 9 bases, with 17 bases spanning the gap. Looked up from germline, CDR1 is SEHNR and CDR2 is FQNEAQ (reference sequence). The CDR3 region has the DNA TGTGCCAGCAGCCCCCTTTCACAGAGGACTGAGCAGTTCTTC. Its translation is CASSPLSQRTEQFF.

This chain joins TRBV6-5 and TRBJ2-2; 7 positions match TRBD1. The CDR3 has 15 amino acids. Germline CDR1 is MNHEY and CDR2 is SVGAGI. Trimming took 5 bases from V and 5 from J; bases not matched to a gene: 8. For the CDR3, the DNA is TGTGCCAGCAGTCGGGACAGTCTTGGTACCGGGGAGCTGTTTTTT. This sequence encodes CASSRDSLGTGELFF.

This clone was detected once. J is TRBJ2-5 and V is TRBV27, with D perhaps matching TRBD1 or TRBD2 (5 bases each). V lost 7 bases, J lost 2 bases, and 8 bases lay in between. CDR1 MNHEY and CDR2 SMNVEV come from the germline V gene (reference sequence). This CDR3 has 12 residues. CDR3 DNA: TGTGCCAGCATGGGGGTTCAAGAGACCCAGTACTTC. Protein sequence: CASMGVQETQYF.

This clone was detected only a few times. A junction end diverges from the germline sequence, so it may reflect a read error. For the CDR3, the DNA is TGTGCTAGCAGCTTAGGCGGCGGGGACGAGCAGTACTTC. Translating gives CASSLGGGDEQYF. The J gene is TRBJ2-7, the V gene TRBV7-7, with D perhaps TRBD2 (6 bases). Germline V CDR1 and CDR2: SSHAT, FNYEAQ (reference sequence). This CDR3 contains 13 residues.

The chain has TRBV7-6 and TRBJ2-1; 13 nucleotides agree with TRBD2. There are 15 residues in the CDR3. Looked up from germline, CDR1 is SGHVS and CDR2 is FNYEAQ. The V and J ends lost 5 bases and 9 bases, in that order; junction bases with no gene match: 7. DNA of the CDR3: TGTGCCAGCAGCCCGGGGGGGACTAGCGGGGCTGAGCAGTTCTTC. It specifies CASSPGGTSGAEQFF.

The chain is built from TRBV18 and TRBJ1-1; TRBD1 is a possible D gene (5 bases). The germline V gene encodes CDR1 KGHSH and CDR2 LQKENI. The CDR3 covers 14 residues. V dropped 6 bases and J dropped 1 base, with 12 bases sitting between them. CDR3 residues: CASSQQERNTEAFF. The CDR3 DNA follows: TGTGCCAGCTCGCAACAGGAAAGGAACACTGAAGCTTTCTTT.